This T cell receptor (beta chain) was sequenced during a study of cytomegalovirus exposure and HLA in healthy donors. Study-wide results and caveats: Cytomegalovirus-associated status was assigned to some 180 TCR beta chains. With later analysis, a missense DCLRE1C variant became linked to TCR beta V- and J-gene trimming.

The CDR3 sequence is 14 residues long. The germline V gene encodes CDR1 MDHEN and CDR2 SYDVKM. Unmatched junction bases numbered 4, after V lost 2 bases and J lost 5 bases. PCR used 60 Vbeta primers and 13 Jbeta primers. Some clones are missing from TCRdb's copy, which holds only in-frame ones; the method was immunoSEQ multiplex PCR. The repertoire holds around 86,000 clones, with 7.6% as singletons. Remarks on this clone: The antigen remains unidentified.

The sample taken for sequencing was PBMCs. The TCR was taken from a man in his fifties or sixties in good health and CMV-seronegative. V is TRBV28 and J is TRBJ1-2; 8 positions agree with TRBD1. This CDR3 reads CASSLMDRDYGYTF. CDR3 nucleotides: TGTGCCAGCAGTTTAATGGACAGGGATTATGGCTACACCTTC.